This T cell receptor (beta chain) is drawn from a study of T cells in localized non-small cell lung cancer. Study-wide points: As only one tumor region underwent sequencing, heterogeneity remains possible. In adjacent lung appeared a median approximately 61 of the top 100 tumor clones. A denser population of T cells in blood accompanied longer overall survival.

To note about this clone: Its antigen is undetermined.

CDR3 size: 17 residues. With 7 bases removed from V and 4 bases from J, the gap between germline ends came to 25 bases. Germline assignment: CDR1 ENHRY and CDR2 SYGVKD. Here immunoSEQ multiplex PCR was the method, and the copy in TCRdb shows in-frame clones only, minus some. The data contain 70,000 or so clones, approximately 84% of them singletons. The source was peripheral blood, collected before any cancer treatment. This receptor was obtained from an older female donor with stage I lung adenocarcinoma. The rearrangement uses TRBV10-3 and TRBJ1-2; D may be TRBD1 (5 bases). In DNA form, the CDR3 reads TGTGCCATCAAGAGGGCCGAGGGTTCCCCGGGGGGCTATGGCTACACCTTC. Translating it yields CAIKRAEGSPGGYGYTF.